In this sample, the clone carrying this TCR beta chain turned up a few times. The antigen is not known. The record originates from a study of lymphopenia after photon versus proton radiotherapy. Trimming pared 3 bases from V and 0 bases from J, leaving 8 bases between. Germline V lookup: CDR1 MDHEN, CDR2 SYDVKM. The CDR3 has 14 amino acids. Study-wide points: A bigger post-nadir fall in TCR diversity correlated inversely with survival time in deceased patients. Relative stability marked proton patients; photon patients lost diversity and naive cells. Post-nadir diversity loss with photons came from oligoclonal expansion, particularly CD8+ Temra cells. Only patients who died were analyzed for survival; proton advantage is unproven.

Using immunoSEQ multiplex PCR, the repertoire was profiled, and TCRdb retains in-frame clones only, with some absent. The sample has approximately 47,000 clones, over 75% seen once; the top ten hold approximately 2.1%. This sequence was found in a middle-aged man with gastric cancer. The gene calls are TRBV28 and TRBJ1-2; D is unresolved. Sequencing used peripheral blood, obtained from a patient treated with photon-based radiotherapy. CDR3 in DNA: TGTGCCAGCAGTTTGGGCACTACTAACTATGGCTACACCTTC. Translating gives CASSLGTTNYGYTF.